Detailed here is one T cell receptor (beta chain). Vbeta (60) and Jbeta (13) primers were used in the PCR. Using immunoSEQ multiplex PCR, the repertoire was profiled, and TCRdb retains in-frame clones only, with some absent. This table holds fewer than 70,000 clones, 65% to 70% found once. The sample originates from a study of cytomegalovirus exposure and HLA in healthy donors. About the research overall: Most genotyped donors, 75% to 85% of fewer than 400, had Caucasian-associated genetic ancestry.

The trim removed 2 bases at V and 5 bases at J, leaving 0 bases unmatched. This CDR3 region has 14 residues. Germline CDR1 reads MNHEY; CDR2 reads SVGAGI. The origin of this receptor is a male donor in good health and CMV-seropositive. The sequencing input was PBMCs. This chain connects TRBV6-5 to TRBJ1-6; TRBD1 matches 7 bases. In DNA form, the CDR3 reads TGTGCCAGCAGTTACCAGGGGGATAATTCACCCCTCCACTTT. This encodes CASSYQGDNSPLHF.